This is a list of T cell receptor beta chains from one sample in a study of tumor T cells in aggressive B-cell lymphoma. Method: immunoSEQ multiplex PCR; TCRdb's copy keeps in-frame clones and lacks some. The data hold about 5,100 clones, with over 90% observed a single time. The specimen sequenced was tumor tissue. These receptors all come from an adult with diffuse large B cell lymphoma. Each CDR3 is given with its conserved first and last residue. Not all rows give a size; the values are once, few, many and, for expanded clones, a class.

size,J,V,length,CDR3
.,TRBJ1-3,TRBV7-2,14,CASSLGTGGDTIYF
.,TRBJ2-7,TRBV7-9,15,CASSLDGTVTYEQYF
.,TRBJ2-3,TRBV4-3,17,CASSQNPTSEPTDTQYF
.,TRBJ2-1,TRBV6-5,13,CASSLTSANEQFF
.,TRBJ1-2,TRBV7-2,14,CASSLAEQGDGYTF
.,TRBJ2-5,TRBV2,17,CASRLWTSGRRGETQYF
once,TRBJ2-3,TRBV30,15,CAWRLGRISTDTQYF
.,TRBJ2-7,TRBV9,14,CASSVRTSVYEQYF
once,.,TRBV7-8,15,CASSWGGLAGYEQYF
.,TRBJ1-4,TRBV30,15,CAWGDRDAGNEKLFF
.,TRBJ1-2,TRBV19,13,CASSTGQDLGYTF
.,TRBJ2-7,TRBV2,15,CASGGLAGFAFEQYF
.,TRBJ1-1,TRBV6-5,13,CASSFRGSTEAFF
.,TRBJ1-2,TRBV19,14,CASSIPSGLYGYTF
.,TRBJ1-1,TRBV7-2,14,CASSFSTGGTEAFF
.,TRBJ1-1,TRBV18,13,CASSQGGDTEAFF
.,TRBJ1-2,TRBV6-5,12,CASSRTGRSYTF
.,TRBJ2-7,TRBV7-9,16,CASSLARGGRDYEQYF
.,TRBJ2-2,TRBV5-1,14,CASSHRQNTGELFF
.,TRBJ1-1,TRBV19,13,CASIPWGDTEAFF
.,TRBJ2-3,TRBV12-5,15,CASGLGAGDGDTQYF
.,TRBJ1-1,TRBV7-3,18,CASSLTLWGRRMNTEAFF
.,TRBJ1-1,TRBV9,14,CASRGGGRSTEAFF
.,TRBJ1-5,TRBV7-6,13,CASSWGEGQPQHF
.,TRBJ2-3,TRBV4-3,20,CASSQELLTGYLKDTDTQYF
.,TRBJ2-3,TRBV9,15,CASSVDSYSTDTQYF
.,TRBJ1-1,TRBV20-1,11,CSAREDRVAFF
.,TRBJ1-2,TRBV4-1,14,CASRAVGGNYGYTF